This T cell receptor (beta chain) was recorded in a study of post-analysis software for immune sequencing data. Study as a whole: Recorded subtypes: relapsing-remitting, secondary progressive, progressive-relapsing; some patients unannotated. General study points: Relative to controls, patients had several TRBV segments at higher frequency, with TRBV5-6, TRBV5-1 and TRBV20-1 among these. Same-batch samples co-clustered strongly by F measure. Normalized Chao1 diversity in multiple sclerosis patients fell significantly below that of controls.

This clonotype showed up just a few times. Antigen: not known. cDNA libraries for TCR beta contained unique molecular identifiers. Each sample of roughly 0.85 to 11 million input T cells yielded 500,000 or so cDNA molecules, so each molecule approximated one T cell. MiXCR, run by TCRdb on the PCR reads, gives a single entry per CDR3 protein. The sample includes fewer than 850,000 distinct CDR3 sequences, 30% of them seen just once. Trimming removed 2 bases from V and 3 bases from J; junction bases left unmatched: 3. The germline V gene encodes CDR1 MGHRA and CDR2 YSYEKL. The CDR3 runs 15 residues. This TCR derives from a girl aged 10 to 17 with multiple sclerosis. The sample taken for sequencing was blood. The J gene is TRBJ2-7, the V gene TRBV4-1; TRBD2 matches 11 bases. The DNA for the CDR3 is TGCGCCAGCAGCCAATCGACTAGCGGGATCTACGAGCAGTACTTC. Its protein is CASSQSTSGIYEQYF.